The clone carrying this T cell receptor (beta chain) occurred once. Its antigen is still unknown. This sample is part of a study of PD-1 blockade in classical Hodgkin lymphoma. Study-wide context: Administration of nivolumab to patients was at 3 mg/kg intravenously every 2 weeks. Regarding the study as a whole: Diversity similar to that of newly diagnosed patients was seen at baseline in complete responders. Researchers reported that CD4+ TCR diversity, though not CD8+, rose significantly by C4D1. Newly diagnosed patients were reported to exhibit reduced baseline TCR diversity relative to healthy donors.

TCRdb's table, derived via immunoSEQ multiplex PCR, lists solely in-frame clones and lacks some. This table has roughly 86,000 clones, 83% appearing once. Germline assignment: CDR1 MNHEY and CDR2 SVGAGI. The CDR3 length is 14 residues. V trimming: 6 bases; J trimming: 6 bases; junction bases outside the gene matches: 11. Time point defined: cycle 4 day 1 (C4D1), after less than 7 weeks of nivolumab. All patients experienced relapse after autologous stem cell transplantation, and brentuximab vedotin exposure was variable. J is TRBJ2-7 and V is TRBV6-5; 7 positions agree with TRBD1. The TCR sequence derives from a human donor with classical Hodgkin lymphoma. The specimen was peripheral blood mononuclear cells (PBMCs), collected before the fourth cycle of nivolumab. For the CDR3, the DNA is TGTGCCAGCAGCCGACAGGGCGGATTGAGCGAGCAGTACTTC. It codes for CASSRQGGLSEQYF.